This TCR beta chain was identified during a study of Graves' ophthalmopathy and Graves' hyperthyroidism. RNA transcripts were the template, and TCR beta CDR3 regions were amplified from them. The first-round RT-PCR employed HTBI primers together with the Qiagen OneStep RT-PCR kit. A multiplex PCR was then performed as the second round. TCRdb reprocessed the multiplex PCR reads via MiXCR and lists one record per CDR3 protein. The data show roughly 600,000 distinct CDR3 sequences, with just under 40% seen just once and less than 4.5% held by the top ten. The CDR3 contains 13 residues when both ends are counted. The V gene's germline CDR1 is SEHNR and CDR2 FQNEAQ (reference sequence). Points on this clonotype: The CDR3 does not close with the conserved phenylalanine or tryptophan, likely indicating a read error. The DNA is omitted, as the CDR3 cannot be located on it reliably, and the CDR3 follows TCRdb's listing.

Uncontrolled infections, other autoimmune diseases, pregnancy or lactation barred patients from enrollment. This receptor was identified in an adult man with Graves' hyperthyroidism. The chain links TRBV7-9 to TRBJ2-1; TRBD1, the table's D call, lacks a check against the DNA. The sequencing input was peripheral blood or thyroid tissue (not recorded which). The chain's CDR3 is CATRTRQGYEQTL.